This passage covers 31 T cell receptor beta chains from one sample sequenced in a study of identifying expanded T cells in peripheral blood. The assay was immunoSEQ multiplex PCR, and TCRdb's table has in-frame clones only and misses some. The top ten hold about a fifth of the sample, which has some 65,000 clones, about 80% seen once. The sequencing input was blood. Every receptor here comes from a person aged 18-70 years in good health.

The V gene is TRBV5-6, the J gene TRBJ2-3; the match to TRBD2 covers 8 bases. CDR1 and CDR2 from the germline V gene are SGHDT and YYEEEE. The CDR3 is 15 residues long. V shed 0 bases, J shed 2 bases, and the junction held 2 bases outside the gene matches. This chain's CDR3 is CASSLGTSFTDTQYF. CDR3 bases: TGTGCCAGCAGCTTGGGGACTAGCTTCACAGATACGCAGTATTTT.

The chain joins TRBV30 to TRBJ1-6; D unclear. This CDR3 is built from 15 residues. Germline V lookup: CDR1 GTSNPN, CDR2 SVGIG (reference sequence). The V gene lost 1 base and the J gene lost 6 bases, with 13 bases spanning the gap. The CDR3 DNA reads TGTGCCTGGAGTGGGCCGTTACGGACTAATTCACCCCTCCACTTT. This sequence encodes CAWSGPLRTNSPLHF.

The CDR3 region is CASSLWGLGTEAFF. Written as DNA, the CDR3 is TGTGCCAGCAGCTTATGGGGACTCGGCACTGAAGCTTTCTTT. This chain connects TRBV11-3 to TRBJ1-1; a weak D match, TRBD1 (5 bases). The CDR3 length is 14 residues. Germline-derived CDR1 and CDR2 are SGHNT and YENEEA. V gave up 2 bases and J gave up 4 bases, with 11 bases separating them.

The chain carries TRBV19 and TRBJ1-5, with a tentative D call TRBD1 (6 bases). The V end lost 3 bases, the J end lost 9 bases, and 9 bases lay between the germline ends. The germline gives CDR1 LNHDA, CDR2 SQIVND (reference sequence). The CDR3 has 12 amino acids. CDR3 DNA sequence: TGTGCCAGTAGTATGGTAGGGGGGCCCCAGCATTTT. Translating gives CASSMVGGPQHF. The full variable domain, completed using reference TRBV19 and TRBJ1-5, is DGGITQSPKYLFRKEGQNVTLSCEQNLNHDAMYWYRQDPGQGLRLIYYSQIVNDFQKGDIAEGYSVSREKKESFPLTVTSAQKNPTAFYLCASSMVGGPQHFGDGTRLSIL.

The CDR3 DNA reads as TGCGCCAGCAGCCAAAGCGGGGGGGCGCGAGATACGCAGTATTTT. The encoded protein is CASSQSGGARDTQYF. The chain links TRBV4-1 to TRBJ2-3; 10 nucleotides match TRBD2. This CDR3 comprises 15 residues. Germline values: CDR1 MGHRA, CDR2 YSYEKL. V gave up 2 bases and J gave up 5 bases; unmatched junction bases: 4.

The CDR3: CASSFMGSQPQHF. CDR3 sequence (DNA): TGTGCCAGCAGTTTTATGGGGAGTCAGCCCCAGCATTTT. The chain is built from TRBV27 and TRBJ1-5, with no clear D. Between the trimmed V and J ends, which lost 3 bases and 6 bases, there was a span of 9 bases. Germline CDR1 is MNHEY and CDR2 is SMNVEV (reference sequence). The CDR3 runs to 13 residues.

The V gene is TRBV7-2, the J gene TRBJ2-2; D assignment may be TRBD1 or TRBD2 (5 bases each). CDR1 SGHTA and CDR2 FQGNSA come from the germline V gene. V lost 5 bases and J lost 4, with 14 bases in between. The CDR3 is 15 residues long. DNA of the CDR3: TGTGCCAGCAGCATCAGGGATGGGGGCACCGGGGAGCTGTTTTTT. It specifies CASSIRDGGTGELFF.

V and J are TRBV19 and TRBJ1-3; possibly TRBD1 for D (5 bases). Trimming stripped 3 bases from V and 3 bases from J, with 12 bases between. The CDR3 covers 15 residues. Germline CDR1 and CDR2: LNHDA and SQIVND (reference sequence). In DNA, the CDR3 is TGTGCCAGTAGTATCCAGGGAGTCATTGGAAACACCATATATTTT. Translating gives CASSIQGVIGNTIYF.

CDR3 sequence (DNA): TGTGCCAGCAGCTTGTCTTGGGGGGCCTCCTACGAGCAGTACGTC. Its translation is CASSLSWGASYEQYV. This sequence joins TRBV5-8 and TRBJ2-7; D is perhaps TRBD1 or TRBD2 (6 bases each). Per the germline V gene, CDR1 is SGHTS and CDR2 is YDEGEE. This CDR3 has 15 amino acids. V was shortened by 1 base and J by 0 bases, with 11 bases between the two germline ends.

The chain recombines TRBV30 with TRBJ2-7, with TRBD2 identical over 8 bases. CDR3 size: 14 residues. Germline V gives CDR1 GTSNPN, CDR2 SVGIG (reference sequence). Losses at the gene ends were 5 bases for V and 7 bases for J; bases not matched to a gene: 13. In nucleotides, the CDR3 is TGTGCCTGGGGGGCAGGAGTTAGCGGGATGGAGCAGTACTTC. This gives the protein CAWGAGVSGMEQYF.

Only a few counts were recorded for this clone. Other DNA variants within this sample encode the same CDR3. The chain recombines TRBV18 with TRBJ1-1, with a weak D call TRBD1 (5 bases). Germline CDR1 and CDR2: KGHSH and LQKENI. Trimming cost V 3 bases and J 1 base, with 6 bases left between them. This CDR3 has 13 amino acids. The CDR3 loop is CASSPGQNTEAFF. The DNA of the CDR3 is TGTGCCAGCTCACCCGGACAGAACACTGAAGCTTTCTTT.

The chain has TRBV4-1 and TRBJ2-5; possibly TRBD1 for D (5 bases). Germline lookup yields CDR1 MGHRA and CDR2 YSYEKL. This CDR3 contains 16 residues. V lost 3 bases to trimming and J lost 4 bases, with 18 bases between them. The CDR3 bases are TGCGCCAGCAGCCAGATACAGGTTGGTTACGGAGAGACCCAGTACTTC. It codes for CASSQIQVGYGETQYF.

This clone has just one count. The DNA of the CDR3 is TGCGCCAGCAGCCAAGGAGACAGGGTCGGTGAAAAACTGTTTTTT. Translation: CASSQGDRVGEKLFF. The J gene is TRBJ1-4, the V gene TRBV4-1, with 7 bases fitting TRBD1. CDR3 length: 15 residues. Trimming took 1 base from V and 7 from J; bases not matched to a gene: 6. CDR1 and CDR2 (germline): MGHRA, YSYEKL.

V gene TRBV2 combines with J gene TRBJ2-3; weak D call: TRBD1 (5 bases). Germline V gene sequence: CDR1 SNHLY, CDR2 FYNNEI. This CDR3 has 10 amino acids. The V gene lost 8 bases and the J gene lost 10 bases, with 10 bases spanning the gap. The CDR3: CASQGSAQYF. The DNA for the CDR3 is TGTGCCAGCCAGGGTTCTGCGCAGTATTTT. Looking up the rest from reference TRBV2 and TRBJ2-3 gives the full variable domain: EPEVTQTPSHQVTQMGQEVILRCVPISNHLYFYWYRQILGQKVEFLVSFYNNEISEKSEIFDDQFSVERPDGSNFTLKIRSTKLEDSAMYFCASQGSAQYFGPGTRLTVL.

V is TRBV7-8 and J is TRBJ2-7; D is unclear. Per germline, CDR1 SGHVS and CDR2 FQNEAQ. The CDR3 spans 14 residues. V dropped 0 bases and J dropped 1 base, with 7 bases sitting between them. CDR3 amino acids: CASSLATPSYEQYF. Here the CDR3 DNA reads TGTGCCAGCAGCTTAGCGACCCCGTCCTACGAGCAGTACTTC.

The genes are TRBV7-8 and TRBJ2-3; 13 nucleotides agree with TRBD2. CDR1 and CDR2 (germline): SGHVS, FQNEAQ. J gave up 5 bases and V 4 bases, and 6 bases lay outside the gene matches. The CDR3 loop spans 16 amino acids. Here the CDR3 reads CASSSRTSGSIDTQYF. As DNA, the CDR3 is TGTGCCAGCAGCTCCAGGACTAGCGGGAGTATAGATACGCAGTATTTT.

The CDR3 DNA is TGTGCCAGTAGTATACCCCAAGGACGATACGAGCAGTACTTC. Translated: CASSIPQGRYEQYF. This chain uses TRBV19 with TRBJ2-7, with no clear D. Looked up from germline, CDR1 is LNHDA and CDR2 is SQIVND (reference sequence). Trimming cost V 2 bases and J 4 bases, with 12 bases left between them. The CDR3 runs to 14 residues.

This clone was recorded once. This chain links TRBV7-9 with TRBJ1-2; possible D gene TRBD1, 5 bases. The germline V gene encodes CDR1 SEHNR and CDR2 FQNEAQ (reference sequence). The CDR3 loop spans 16 amino acids. Trimming took off 5 bases at V and 3 bases at J, with 19 bases between the two ends. The CDR3 region is CASSLNPGGTDYGYTF. The CDR3 region has the DNA TGTGCCAGCAGCCTAAACCCTGGGGGGACGGACTATGGCTACACCTTC.

The chain couples TRBV7-3 to TRBJ2-5, with D perhaps given as TRBD1 or TRBD2 (5 bases each). Deletions cut 1 base from V and 4 bases from J, with 7 bases between. Germline CDR1 SGHTA, CDR2 FQGTGA. The length of the CDR3 is 13 residues. CDR3 residues: CASSLRGRETQYF. CDR3 nucleotide sequence: TGTGCCAGCAGCTTAAGGGGGAGAGAGACCCAGTACTTC.

V is TRBV11-3 and J is TRBJ2-1, with D uncertain. The CDR3 extends over 13 amino acids. Per the germline V gene, CDR1 is SGHNT and CDR2 is YENEEA. V was shortened by 1 base and J by 4 bases, with 5 bases between the two germline ends. The CDR3 loop is CASSLAAYNEQFF. The CDR3 nucleotides are TGTGCCAGCAGCTTAGCCGCATACAATGAGCAGTTCTTC.

The rearrangement links TRBV6-6 to TRBJ1-2; D gene unclear. The V end was cut by 0 bases, the J end by 4 bases, with 12 bases between. Germline-derived CDR1 and CDR2 are MNHNY and SVGAGI (reference sequence). The CDR3 totals 15 residues. DNA for the CDR3: TGTGCCAGCAGTTACTCGGATTTGAGTGCCTATGGCTACACCTTC. It yields the protein CASSYSDLSAYGYTF.

This sequence joins TRBV5-1 and TRBJ2-3; 13 bases agree with TRBD2. The CDR3 is 21 residues long. Germline V gene lookup returns CDR1 SGHRS and CDR2 YFSETQ. Trimming took 5 bases from V and 1 from J; bases not matched to a gene: 19. The CDR3: CASRLGRTSGSAQARTDTQYF. The CDR3 region has the DNA TGCGCCAGCAGACTGGGGAGGACTAGCGGGAGTGCGCAGGCCCGCACAGATACGCAGTATTTT.

The rearrangement joins TRBV5-1 to TRBJ2-1; 8 bases line up with TRBD2. The J segment lost 5 bases and the V segment lost 4 bases, leaving 8 bases of the junction unmatched. The length of the CDR3 is 15 residues. CDR1 and CDR2 (germline): SGHRS, YFSETQ. DNA for the CDR3: TGCGCCAGCAGCACCACTAGCGGCCTTAACAATGAGCAGTTCTTC. Protein: CASSTTSGLNNEQFF.

This chain uses TRBV18 with TRBJ2-7; no firm D call. The germline CDR1 and CDR2 sequences are KGHSH and LQKENI. Trimming left V 6 bases short and J 1 base short, with 10 bases between. This CDR3 spans 13 amino acids. In nucleotides, the CDR3 is TGTGCCAGCTCGTTAGGGCCATCCTACGAGCAGTACTTC. Translating it yields CASSLGPSYEQYF.

The CDR3 sequence is CAWSKPGQGSNEQFF. CDR3 nucleotides: TGTGCCTGGAGTAAACCGGGACAGGGGAGCAATGAGCAGTTCTTC. V gene TRBV30 combines with J gene TRBJ2-1, with 10 bases identical to TRBD1. With V trimmed by 2 bases and J by 6 bases, 7 bases remained unmatched. The germline gives CDR1 GTSNPN, CDR2 SVGIG (reference sequence). The CDR3 has 15 amino acids.

The J gene is TRBJ2-1, the V gene TRBV29-1; D is possibly TRBD1 (6 bases). V was trimmed by 4 bases and J by 6 bases, leaving 13 bases between them. The CDR3 runs to 13 residues. Looked up from germline, CDR1 is SQVTM and CDR2 is ANQGSEA. The CDR3 spells CSVVGRGGNEQFF. CDR3 in DNA: TGCAGCGTTGTGGGGCGAGGGGGCAATGAGCAGTTCTTC.

CDR3 in DNA: TGTGCCAGCCTCAAGGGGACAGGGCCCTATGGCTACACCTTC. This encodes CASLKGTGPYGYTF. The V and J genes are TRBV2 and TRBJ1-2; 9 positions match TRBD1. This CDR3 has 14 residues. V lost 8 bases and J lost 4; bases outside the gene matches: 8. Looked up from germline, CDR1 is SNHLY and CDR2 is FYNNEI.

This clone appeared once. The rearrangement links TRBV19 to TRBJ1-4; TRBD1 aligns across 9 bases. Germline loops: CDR1 LNHDA, CDR2 SQIVND (reference sequence). The CDR3 consists of 16 residues. Trimming at V came to 9 bases and at J to 0 bases, leaving 8 bases not matched to a gene. The CDR3 coding sequence is TGTGCCAGCAAACAGGGGGCGGGAACAACTAATGAAAAACTGTTTTTT. Translated, it gives CASKQGAGTTNEKLFF.

This rearrangement joins TRBV6-1 to TRBJ1-5; maybe TRBD1 (5 bases). Per the germline V gene, CDR1 is MNHNS and CDR2 is SASEGT. Trimming removed 4 bases from V and 0 bases from J, with 10 bases in between. The CDR3 covers 15 residues. The CDR3 DNA is TGTGCCAGCAGTGGCGGGACGAATAGCAATCAGCCCCAGCATTTT. Protein product: CASSGGTNSNQPQHF.

This clone was counted a single time. V gene TRBV5-1 combines with J gene TRBJ2-7; D assignment may be TRBD1 or TRBD2 (5 bases each). The germline CDR1 and CDR2 sequences are SGHRS and YFSETQ. Trimming shortened V by 7 bases and J by 5 bases, and 22 bases separated the two germline ends. The CDR3 covers 15 residues. CDR3 sequence: CASQLTAGTRDEQYF. In nucleotides, the CDR3 is TGCGCCAGCCAACTAACTGCCGGGACCCGGGACGAGCAGTACTTC.

The rearrangement links TRBV5-1 to TRBJ1-2; 9 bases fit TRBD1. The CDR3 has 15 residues. The germline CDR1 and CDR2 sequences are SGHRS and YFSETQ. V gave up 4 bases and J gave up 4 bases; unmatched junction bases: 8. CDR3 amino acids: CASSPGTGSIYGYTF. The CDR3 coding sequence is TGCGCCAGCAGCCCGGGGACAGGGAGCATCTATGGCTACACCTTC.